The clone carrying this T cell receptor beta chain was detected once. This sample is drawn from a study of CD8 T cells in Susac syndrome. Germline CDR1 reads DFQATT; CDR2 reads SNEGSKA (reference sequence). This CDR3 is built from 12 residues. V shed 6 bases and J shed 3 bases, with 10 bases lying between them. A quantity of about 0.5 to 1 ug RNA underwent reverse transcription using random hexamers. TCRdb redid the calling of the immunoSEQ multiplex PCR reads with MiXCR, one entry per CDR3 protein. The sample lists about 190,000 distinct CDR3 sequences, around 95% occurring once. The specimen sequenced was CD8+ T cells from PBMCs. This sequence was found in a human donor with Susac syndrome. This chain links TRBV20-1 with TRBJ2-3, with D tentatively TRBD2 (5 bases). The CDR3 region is CSAAAGTDTQYF. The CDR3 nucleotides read TGCAGTGCAGCGGCCGGGACAGATACGCAGTATTTT.